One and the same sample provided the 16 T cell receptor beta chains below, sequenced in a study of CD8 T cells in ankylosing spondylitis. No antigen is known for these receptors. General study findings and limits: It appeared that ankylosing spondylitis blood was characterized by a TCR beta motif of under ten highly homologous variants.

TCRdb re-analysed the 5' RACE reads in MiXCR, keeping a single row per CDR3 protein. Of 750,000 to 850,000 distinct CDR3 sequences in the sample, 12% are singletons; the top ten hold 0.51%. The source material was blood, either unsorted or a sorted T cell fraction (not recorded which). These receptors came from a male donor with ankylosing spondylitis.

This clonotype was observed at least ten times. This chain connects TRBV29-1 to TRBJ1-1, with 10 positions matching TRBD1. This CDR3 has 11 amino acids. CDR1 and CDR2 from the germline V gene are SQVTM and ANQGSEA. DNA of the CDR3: TGCAGTACGGGACAGGGGCTTGAAGCTTTCTTT. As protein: CSTGQGLEAFF. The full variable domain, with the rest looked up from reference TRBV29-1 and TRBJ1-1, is SAVISQKPSRDICQRGTSLTIQCQVDSQVTMMFWYRQQPGQSLTLIATANQGSEATYESGFVIDKFPISRPNLTFSTLTVSNMSPEDSSIYLCSTGQGLEAFFGQGTRLTVV.

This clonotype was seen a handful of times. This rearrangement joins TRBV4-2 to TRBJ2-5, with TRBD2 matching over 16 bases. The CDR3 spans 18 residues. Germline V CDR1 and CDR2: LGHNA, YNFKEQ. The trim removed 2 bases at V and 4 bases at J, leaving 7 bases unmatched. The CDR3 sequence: CASSQTGTSGRARETQYF. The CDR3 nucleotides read TGTGCCAGCAGCCAAACCGGGACTAGCGGGAGGGCCAGAGAGACCCAGTACTTC.

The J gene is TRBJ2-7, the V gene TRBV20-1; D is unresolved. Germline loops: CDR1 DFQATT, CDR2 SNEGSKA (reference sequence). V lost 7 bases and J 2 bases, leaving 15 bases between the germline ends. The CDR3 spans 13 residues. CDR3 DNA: TGCAGTGTCCGGACCCCCGGCCCCTACGAGCAGTACTTC. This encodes CSVRTPGPYEQYF.

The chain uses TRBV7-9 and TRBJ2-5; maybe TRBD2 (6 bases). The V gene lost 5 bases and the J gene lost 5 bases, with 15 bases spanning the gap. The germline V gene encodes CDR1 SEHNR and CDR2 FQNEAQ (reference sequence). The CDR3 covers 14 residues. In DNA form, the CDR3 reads TGTGCCAGCAGCCGGGACCGGGGGATGGAGACCCAGTACTTC. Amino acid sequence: CASSRDRGMETQYF.

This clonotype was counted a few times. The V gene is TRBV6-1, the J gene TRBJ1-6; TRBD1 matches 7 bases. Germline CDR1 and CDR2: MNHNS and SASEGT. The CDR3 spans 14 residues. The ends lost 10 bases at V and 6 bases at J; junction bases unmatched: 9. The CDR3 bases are TGTGCCACCTCGAAGGGGGCAAGTAATTCACCCCTCCACTTT. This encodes CATSKGASNSPLHF.

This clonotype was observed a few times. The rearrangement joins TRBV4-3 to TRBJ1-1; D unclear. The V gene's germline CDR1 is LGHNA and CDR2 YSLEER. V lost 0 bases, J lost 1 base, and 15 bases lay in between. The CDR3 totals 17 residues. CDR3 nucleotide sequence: TGCGCCAGCAGCCAAGATCTCCAGAGGAAATCGAACACTGAAGCTTTCTTT. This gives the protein CASSQDLQRKSNTEAFF.

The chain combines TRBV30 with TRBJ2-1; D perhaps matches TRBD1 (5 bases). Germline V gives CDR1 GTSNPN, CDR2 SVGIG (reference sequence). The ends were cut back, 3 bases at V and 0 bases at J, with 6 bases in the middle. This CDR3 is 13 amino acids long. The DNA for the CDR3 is TGTGCCTGGAGACAGGCCTCCTACAATGAGCAGTTCTTC. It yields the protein CAWRQASYNEQFF.

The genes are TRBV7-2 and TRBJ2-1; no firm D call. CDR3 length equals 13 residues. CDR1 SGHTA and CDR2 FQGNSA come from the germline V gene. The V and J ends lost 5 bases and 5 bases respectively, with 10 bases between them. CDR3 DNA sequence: TGTGCCAGCAGCGGGCCGCCCCACAATGAGCAGTTCTTC. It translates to CASSGPPHNEQFF.

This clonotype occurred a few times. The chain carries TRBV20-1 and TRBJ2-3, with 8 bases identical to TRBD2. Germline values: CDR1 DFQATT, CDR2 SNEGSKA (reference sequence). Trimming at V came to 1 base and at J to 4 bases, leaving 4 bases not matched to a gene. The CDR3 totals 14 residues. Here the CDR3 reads CSARVIAGPDTQYF. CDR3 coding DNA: TGCAGTGCTAGAGTGATAGCGGGGCCAGATACGCAGTATTTT.

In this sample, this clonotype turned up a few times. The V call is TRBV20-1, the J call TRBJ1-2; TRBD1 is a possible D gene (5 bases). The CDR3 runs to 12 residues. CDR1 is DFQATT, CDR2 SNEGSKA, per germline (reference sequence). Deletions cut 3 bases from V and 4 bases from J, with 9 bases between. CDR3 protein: CSASEGPYGYTF. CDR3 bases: TGCAGTGCTAGTGAGGGACCCTATGGCTACACCTTC.

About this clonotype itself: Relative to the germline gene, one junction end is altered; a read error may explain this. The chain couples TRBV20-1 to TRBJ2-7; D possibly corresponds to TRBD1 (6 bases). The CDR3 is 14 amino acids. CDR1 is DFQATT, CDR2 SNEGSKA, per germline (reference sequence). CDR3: CSAGDTGIRDEQYF. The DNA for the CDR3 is TGCAGTGCTGGAGATACAGGGATCAGAGACGAGCAGTACTTC.

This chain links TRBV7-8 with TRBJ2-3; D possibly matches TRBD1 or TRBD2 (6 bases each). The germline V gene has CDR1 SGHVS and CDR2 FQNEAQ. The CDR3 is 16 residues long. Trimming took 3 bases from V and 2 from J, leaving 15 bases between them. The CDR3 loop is CASSFSTRGFTDTQYF. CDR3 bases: TGTGCCAGCAGCTTCTCGACTAGGGGGTTCACAGATACGCAGTATTTT.

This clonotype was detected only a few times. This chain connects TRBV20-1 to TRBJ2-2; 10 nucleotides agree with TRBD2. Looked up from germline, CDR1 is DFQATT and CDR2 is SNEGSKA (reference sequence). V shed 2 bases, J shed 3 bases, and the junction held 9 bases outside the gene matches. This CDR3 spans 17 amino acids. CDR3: CSARQPTLAGDTGELFF. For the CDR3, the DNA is TGCAGTGCTAGACAACCCACTCTAGCGGGAGACACCGGGGAGCTGTTTTTT.

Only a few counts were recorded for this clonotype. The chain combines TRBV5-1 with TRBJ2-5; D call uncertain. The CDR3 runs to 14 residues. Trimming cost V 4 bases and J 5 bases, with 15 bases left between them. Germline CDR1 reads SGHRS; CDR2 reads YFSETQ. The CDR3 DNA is TGCGCCAGCAGCCCGTGGTCTGCGCGGGAGACCCAGTACTTC. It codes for CASSPWSARETQYF.

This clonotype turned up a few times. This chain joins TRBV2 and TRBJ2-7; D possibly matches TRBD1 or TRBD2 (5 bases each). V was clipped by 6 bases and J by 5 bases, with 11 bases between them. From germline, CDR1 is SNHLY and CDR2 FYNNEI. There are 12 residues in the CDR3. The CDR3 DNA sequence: TGTGCCAGCAGCGCCCAGGGAGACGAGCAGTACTTC. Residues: CASSAQGDEQYF.

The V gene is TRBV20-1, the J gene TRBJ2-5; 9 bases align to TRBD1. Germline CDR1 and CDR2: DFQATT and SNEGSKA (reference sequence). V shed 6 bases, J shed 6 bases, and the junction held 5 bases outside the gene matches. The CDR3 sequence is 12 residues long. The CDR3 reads CSAPGQGQTQYF. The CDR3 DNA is TGCAGTGCGCCGGGACAGGGACAGACCCAGTACTTC.